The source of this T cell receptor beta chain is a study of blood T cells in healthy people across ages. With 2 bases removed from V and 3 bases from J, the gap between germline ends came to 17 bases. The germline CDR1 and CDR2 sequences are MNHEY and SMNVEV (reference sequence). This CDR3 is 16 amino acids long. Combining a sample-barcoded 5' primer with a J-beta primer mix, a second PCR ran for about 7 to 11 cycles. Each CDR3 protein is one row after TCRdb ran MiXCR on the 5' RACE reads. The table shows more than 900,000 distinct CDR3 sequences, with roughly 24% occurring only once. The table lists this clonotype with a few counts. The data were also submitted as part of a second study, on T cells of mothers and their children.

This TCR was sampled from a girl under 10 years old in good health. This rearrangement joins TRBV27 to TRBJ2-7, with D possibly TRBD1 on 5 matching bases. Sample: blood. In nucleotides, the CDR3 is TGTGCCAGCAGTTTAAGGTCATTGAGCCAGGGCTACGAGCAGTACTTC. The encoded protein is CASSLRSLSQGYEQYF.